This T cell receptor beta chain was obtained from a study of T cell responses to AZD1222 COVID-19 vaccine. V lost 5 bases and J lost 4; bases outside the gene matches: 8. CDR1 is SGHKS, CDR2 YYEKEE, per germline (reference sequence). The CDR3 totals 14 residues. Profiled with immunoSEQ multiplex PCR; TCRdb holds only in-frame clones, not every one. There are 100,000 to 150,000 clones in the sample; roughly 88% occur only once, and 0.9% to 1.2% lies in the top ten. The clonotype originates from an adult who received the AZD1222 COVID-19 vaccine. The chain couples TRBV5-5 to TRBJ1-2, with TRBD1 identical over 7 bases. Material: peripheral blood, obtained 28 days after the second AZD1222 dose. The CDR3 nucleotides are TGTGCCAGCAGTCGACAGGGCGGGGGCTATGGCTACACCTTC. Amino acid sequence: CASSRQGGGYGYTF.